The sample holds many counts of the clone carrying this TCR beta chain. Three rounds of nested PCR, following a modified ARM-PCR protocol, produced the TCRbeta library. TCRdb re-called the multiplex PCR reads with MiXCR, one entry per CDR3 protein. The repertoire consists of 60,000 to 80,000 distinct CDR3 sequences, with around 65% occurring once and the leading ten covering around a quarter. The template was RNA from unsorted bulk tissue. The normal lung tissue was taken more than 3 cm from the tumor edge. The CDR3 loop spans 15 amino acids. V was pared by 5 bases and J by 2 bases, with 7 bases of the junction left unmatched. Germline assignment: CDR1 WSHSY and CDR2 SAAADI. This sample is drawn from a study of tumor and adjacent non-tumor tissue in lung cancer. Study overall: Patients comprised about a dozen adenocarcinoma, 2 squamous cell carcinoma and 1 small cell lung cancer.

V and J are TRBV10-2 and TRBJ2-7; 9 nucleotides agree with TRBD2. Source material: distant non-tumor lung tissue. This clonotype originated in a woman between 50 and 59 years old with non-small cell lung cancer. DNA of the CDR3: TGCGCCAGCAGTTTAGCGGGAGCGGGCGCCTACGAGCAGTACTTC. Residues: CASSLAGAGAYEQYF.